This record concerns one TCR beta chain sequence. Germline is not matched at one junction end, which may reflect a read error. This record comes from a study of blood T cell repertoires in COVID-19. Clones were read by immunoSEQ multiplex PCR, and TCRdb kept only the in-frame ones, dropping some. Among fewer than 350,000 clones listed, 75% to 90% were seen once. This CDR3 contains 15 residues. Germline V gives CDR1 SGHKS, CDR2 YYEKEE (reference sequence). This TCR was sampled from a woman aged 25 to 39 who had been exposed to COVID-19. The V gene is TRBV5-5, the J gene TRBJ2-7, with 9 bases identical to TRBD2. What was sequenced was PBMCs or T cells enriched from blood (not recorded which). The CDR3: CASSLDGGGAYEQYF. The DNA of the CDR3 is TGTGCCAGCAGCTTGGATGGCGGGGGGGCCTATGAGCAGTACTTC.